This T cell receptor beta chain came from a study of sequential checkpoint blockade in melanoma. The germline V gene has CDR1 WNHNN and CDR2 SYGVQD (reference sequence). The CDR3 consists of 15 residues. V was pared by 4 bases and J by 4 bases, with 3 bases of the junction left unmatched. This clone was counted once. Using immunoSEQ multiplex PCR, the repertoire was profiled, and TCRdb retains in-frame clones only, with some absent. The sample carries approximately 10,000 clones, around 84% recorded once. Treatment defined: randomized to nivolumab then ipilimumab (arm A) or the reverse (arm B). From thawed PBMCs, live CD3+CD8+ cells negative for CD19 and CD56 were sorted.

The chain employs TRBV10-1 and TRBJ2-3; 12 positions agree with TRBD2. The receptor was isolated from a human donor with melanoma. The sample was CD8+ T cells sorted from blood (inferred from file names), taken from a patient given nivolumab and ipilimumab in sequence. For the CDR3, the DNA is TGCGCCAGCAGTGGGACTAGCGGGGCTGCAGATACGCAGTATTTT. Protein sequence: CASSGTSGAADTQYF.